This entry describes one TCR beta chain. Its matching antigen is unknown. These data originate in a study of chemoradiotherapy in HPV16-positive cancers. The overall study: Candidate HPV-specific T-cell clones and common TCR motifs came from functional assays in a couple of HPV16-positive patients. Study-wide points: For HPV16-positive patients, expanding HPV-responsive T cells associated with longer recurrence-free survival.

Germline CDR1 MNHEY, CDR2 SMNVEV (reference sequence). Losses at the gene ends were 2 bases for V and 2 bases for J; bases not matched to a gene: 1. CDR3 length: 16 amino acids. Sequencing used immunoSEQ multiplex PCR; TCRdb keeps in-frame clones, though not all of them. Seen here are approximately 13,000 clones, 89% observed once, and the top ten hold 3.5% to 4.5%. Over chemoradiotherapy, repertoires were sampled more than once. This material consisted of tumor tissue, taken from a patient who underwent chemoradiotherapy. The source of this sequence is a human donor with HPV-associated anogenital cancer. The V gene is TRBV27, the J gene TRBJ1-4; 11 bases line up with TRBD1. The DNA for the CDR3 is TGTGCCAGCAGTTTAGGACAGGGGGCGACTAATGAAAAACTGTTTTTT. Amino acid sequence: CASSLGQGATNEKLFF.